This T cell receptor (beta chain) was identified during a study of blood T cells in healthy people across ages (dated by TCRdb to the mid-2010s). In the study overall: Template switching captured roughly one uniquely barcoded TCR beta cDNA molecule per two T cells in model experiments. The study measured age-related changes in TCR beta repertoire diversity using deep sequencing normalized with unique cDNA molecular identifiers. The donors were split into four age groups: young (average 16 years), middle-aged (39), aged (roughly 68) and long-lived (over 75). Using the same blood draw, the study looked at two additional independent replicas of 1 million unique cDNA reads for two donors, one aged 18 to 30 and the other aged 80 or older. Donors of different ages were randomly distributed across sequencing lanes to avoid experimental bias. Broad study findings and their caveats: The percentage of naive T cells measured by flow cytometry correlated strongly with observed TCR beta diversity. Total diversity estimates from one million sequenced T cells were considered lower bounds and underestimates. Observed TCR beta diversity per million T cells fell roughly linearly with age, and a significant reduction was already apparent by age about 38. The CMV infection status of donors was not known, potentially confounding age-related changes in expanded clonotypes. Compared with the aged group, the long-lived group had more naive CD4+ T cells, fewer expanded clones and increased TCR diversity, a pattern suggesting age selection. Because profiling used bulk unsorted PBMCs, naive and antigen-experienced compartments could not be compared conclusively.

V loses 6 bases of germline sequence and J loses 0 bases, and the interval between the two ends is 14 bases. The CDR3, from cysteine to phenylalanine, totals 16 residues. The retained sequence is limited to the CDR3, 48 bases, with the frame set at the first base. The germline V gene (reference sequence) sets CDR1 to LNHDA and CDR2 to SQIVND. In this sample, this clonotype turned up once. The clone's antigen remains unknown. Base-call qualities are not available, and no considerably larger clone is one nucleotide away. The approximately 41 donors, aged 6 to 90 years, were systemically healthy Caucasian individuals from Russia. About 10 milliliters of peripheral blood were drawn from each donor into EDTA-treated Vacutainer tubes. Ficoll-Paque density-gradient centrifugation was used to isolate PBMCs, with at least 6.5 million per sample. Trizol reagent was used to extract total RNA from the PBMCs, yielding at least 6 micrograms per sample. For every donor, flow cytometry on a PBMC aliquot measured the percentage of naive CD45RAhigh/CD27high T cells.

The library was made by 5' RACE. The data were produced on an Illumina HiSeq 2500. The second PCR ran for roughly 7 to 11 cycles and used a J-beta primer mix along with a sample-barcoded 5' primer. A unique molecular identifier was introduced onto each TCR beta cDNA molecule by a template-switch 5' adaptor carrying 12 random nucleotides. Each sample yielded at least 3 million CDR3-containing paired-end reads. All of the RNA was converted into first-strand cDNA using the Mint cDNA synthesis kit, with a TRBC-specific oligonucleotide serving as the primer. After uracil-DNA glycosylase treatment, a first 18-cycle PCR used universal primers M1SS and BC2_uni_R on all cDNA. The source study handled its data this way. For normalization, 1 million high-quality reads were randomly selected from each sample, with every read carrying a distinct molecular identifier. Instead of being binned into consensus sequences, reads that shared molecular identifiers were thrown out. MiTCR, with a Q25 quality threshold and the strictest error-elimination algorithm, was used for CDR3 identification, clonotype clustering and error correction. A nonparametric unseen species model with Euler transformation was used to estimate a lower bound on total TCR beta diversity. Clones were called with MiXCR by TCRdb after fastp trimmed the public reads at Q25, and only in-frame beta chains were retained. Rows matching on CDR3 protein sequence are summarized as one entry with the most common DNA and genes. The authors' filters were not applied to this entry. The sample table shows over a million distinct CDR3 sequences, and about 43% are seen once. 7.9% of the sample belongs to the ten largest clones.

Sequencing input: blood. This receptor chain uses TRBV19 and TRBJ2-2; the D gene cannot be resolved reliably. The receptor comes from a woman aged 18-30 years in good health. CDR3 region: CASSPTARPNTGELFF. The DNA sequence reads TGTGCCAGTAGCCCTACCGCTAGACCGAACACCGGGGAGCTGTTTTTT.